This TCR beta chain was profiled in a study of early T cells in non-severe SARS-CoV-2 infection (dated by TCRdb to the early 2020s). As for the study more broadly: Bulk RNA from unsorted whole blood was used for TCR sequencing, so alpha and beta chains could not be paired.

Libraries came from 5' RACE. Sequencing took place on a NextSeq 500. Unique molecular identifiers were attached to individual cDNA molecules in the TCR library protocol so that sequencing error and PCR bias could be corrected. Both TCR alpha and beta chains were sequenced, and tight co-correlation was observed between alpha and beta sequence abundances in each sample. The authors processed their data as follows. Decombinator V4 was used to perform V gene, J gene and CDR3 annotation of TCR sequences. TCRs were defined as expanded if a significant change between any two time points was detected under a Poisson model with p below 0.0001. Abundances of TCRs were expressed as counts per million after normalisation to the total number of TCRs sequenced in each sample. TRAV1-2 paired with TRAJ12, TRAJ20 or TRAJ33 defined MAIT TCRs, while TRAV10 paired with TRAJ18 defined iNKT TCRs. VDJdb, accessed on 1 November 2021, was searched for TCRs annotated for CMV, EBV and SARS-CoV-2, and TCRs annotated for more than one antigen were excluded. TCRdb cleaned the public reads at Q25 with fastp, built clones with MiXCR and kept in-frame beta chains. Rows are combined by CDR3 protein, so each entry shows the most common genes and DNA. It is TCRdb's table, rather than the study itself, that gives the V and J calls and clone size. This sample gives approximately 120,000 distinct CDR3 sequences in total; about 15% of them show up just once. 20% to 25% of the sample is held by the ten biggest clonotypes.

In regard to this clonotype: What antigen it recognizes has not been identified. Qualities for individual bases were not recorded, and no much larger clone is one base off.

The CDR3 numbers 14 residues from cysteine through phenylalanine. Only the CDR3 portion is preserved as DNA: 42 bases, with reading frame beginning at the first base. V lost 3 bases and J lost 1 base; the stretch between them is 9 bases long. As encoded in the germline V gene (reference sequence), CDR1 is MNHEY while CDR2 is SMNVEV. This was a case-control study nested in a cohort of healthcare workers in London, UK, who had nasopharyngeal swab PCR tests and blood samples taken every week. Healthcare workers were recruited between 23 and 31 March 2020, during the week of the UK lockdown, and were followed weekly for up to roughly 15 weeks. Beyond this particular receptor, the publication reports: VDJdb matching was skewed toward anti-spike CD8 responses and likely underestimated virus-specific expansions, missing private and CD4 specificities.

The sequence joins TRBV27 to TRBJ1-1; the D gene cannot be resolved reliably. Input material: whole blood. This TCR was recovered from an adult who was a healthcare worker with PCR-confirmed SARS-CoV-2 infection or an uninfected control (not recorded which). For the CDR3, the sequence is CASSFSHPNTEAFF. The nucleotide sequence is given as TGTGCCAGCAGTTTTAGTCATCCGAACACTGAAGCTTTCTTT.